This T cell receptor (beta chain) was recorded in a study of cytomegalovirus exposure and HLA in healthy donors. Repertoires were generated with immunoSEQ multiplex PCR, while TCRdb's copy carries only in-frame clones and drops some. This table holds about 200,000 clones, roughly 82% found once. Source material: PBMCs. The TCR was taken from a woman aged 18-30 years in good health and CMV-seronegative.

The CDR3 region has the DNA TGTGCCAGCAGCCCGGCGGGGGGGATTCGCACAGATACGCAGTATTTT. Translated: CASSPAGGIRTDTQYF. The chain has TRBV9 and TRBJ2-3, with 9 bases lining up with TRBD2. V lost 4 bases, J lost 1 base, and 7 bases stayed unmatched. The CDR3 runs to 16 residues. The germline gives CDR1 SGDLS, CDR2 YYNGEE.